This T cell receptor (beta chain) was profiled in a study of beta chain features in type 1 diabetes. At the level of the study: The study found patients and healthy donors alike in age, gender and cell yields.

All of the isolated RNA was reverse transcribed, so expressed TCRB transcripts were sequenced. Each sample of naive, central memory or regulatory T cells had, on average, roughly 3.4 million reads. The protocol was immunoSEQ multiplex PCR, while the TCRdb copy is restricted to in-frame clones and leaves out a portion. The profile shows nearly 350,000 clones, around 8% of them singletons. Germline-derived CDR1 and CDR2 are LNHNV and YYDKDF (reference sequence). V lost 0 bases, J lost 4 bases, and 6 bases lay in between. This CDR3 is 13 amino acids long. Isolation of CD4+ naive, central memory, regulatory and stem cell-like memory cells was achieved by sorting via CD45RO/CCR7/CD25/CD127/CD95/CD27. This clone came up a few times. Other nucleotide sequences from this sample produce the same CDR3.

The sequence came from a woman aged 18 to 35 in good health. V usage is TRBV15 and J usage is TRBJ1-2, with D possibly TRBD1 on 5 matching bases. Sequences were obtained from central memory CD4+ T cells from blood. The CDR3 region is CATSREGAYGYTF. In DNA, the CDR3 is TGTGCCACCAGCAGAGAAGGGGCCTATGGCTACACCTTC.